This TCR beta chain was found in a study of T cells after posttransplantation cyclophosphamide. Study-level results: After PTCy, TRB diversity resembled that of CNI/methotrexate controls. TRB overlap between skin or GI tissue T cells and blood was limited.

Treatment was busulfan-fludarabine conditioning, a marrow graft, and cyclophosphamide on days +3 and +4. Some clones are missing from TCRdb's copy, which holds only in-frame ones; the method was immunoSEQ multiplex PCR. Seen here are around 6,000 clones, roughly four fifths observed once, and the top ten hold less than 4%. Concerning this clone: As yet, its antigen is unknown.

The specimen comprised CD4+ T cells sorted from blood, sampled around 350 days after allogeneic stem cell transplant with posttransplant cyclophosphamide. The receptor comes from a male patient between 50 and 60 years old who received an allogeneic stem cell transplant from a related donor and was CMV-positive. The graft donor may account for some of the T cells.

The CDR3 nucleotides are TGTGCCAGCAGCGGAACGGACAGGGGCGACACTGAAGCTTTCTTT. It is translated as CASSGTDRGDTEAFF. The chain uses TRBV5-5 and TRBJ1-1; 9 bases match TRBD1. The CDR3 extends over 15 amino acids. V lost 4 bases to trimming and J lost 3 bases; unmatched junction nucleotides: 7. Germline V gene data show CDR1 as SGHKS and CDR2 as YYEKEE (reference sequence).